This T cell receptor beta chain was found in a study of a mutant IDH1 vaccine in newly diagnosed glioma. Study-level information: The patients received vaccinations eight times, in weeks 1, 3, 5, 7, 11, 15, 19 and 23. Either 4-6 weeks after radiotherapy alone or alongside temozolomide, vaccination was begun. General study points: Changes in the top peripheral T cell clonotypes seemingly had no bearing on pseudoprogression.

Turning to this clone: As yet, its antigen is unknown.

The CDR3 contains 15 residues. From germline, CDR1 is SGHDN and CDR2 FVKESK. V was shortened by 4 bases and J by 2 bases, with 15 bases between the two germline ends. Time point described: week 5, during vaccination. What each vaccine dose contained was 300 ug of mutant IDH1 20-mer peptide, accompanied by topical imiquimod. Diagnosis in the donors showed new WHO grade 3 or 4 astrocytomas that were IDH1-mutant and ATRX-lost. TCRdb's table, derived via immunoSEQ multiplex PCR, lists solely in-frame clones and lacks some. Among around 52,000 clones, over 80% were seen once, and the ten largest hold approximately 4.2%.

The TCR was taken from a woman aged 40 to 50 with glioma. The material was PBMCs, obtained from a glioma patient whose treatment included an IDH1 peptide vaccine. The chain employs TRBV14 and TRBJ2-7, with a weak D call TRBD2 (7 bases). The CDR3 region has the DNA TGTGCCAGCAGCCGTCTAGGGGGGGGGACCTACGAGCAGTACTTC. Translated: CASSRLGGGTYEQYF.